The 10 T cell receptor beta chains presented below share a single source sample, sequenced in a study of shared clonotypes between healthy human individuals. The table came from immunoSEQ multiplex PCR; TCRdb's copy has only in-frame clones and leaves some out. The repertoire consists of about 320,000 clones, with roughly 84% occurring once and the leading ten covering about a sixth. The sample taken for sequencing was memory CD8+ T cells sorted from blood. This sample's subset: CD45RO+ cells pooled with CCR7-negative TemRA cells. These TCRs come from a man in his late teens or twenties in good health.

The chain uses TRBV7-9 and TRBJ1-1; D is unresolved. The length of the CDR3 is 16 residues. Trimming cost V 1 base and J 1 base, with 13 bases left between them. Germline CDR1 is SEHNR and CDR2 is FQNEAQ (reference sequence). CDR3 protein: CASSLEDGWGNTEAFF. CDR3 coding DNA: TGTGCCAGCAGCTTAGAAGACGGGTGGGGGAACACTGAAGCTTTCTTT.

Here the CDR3 DNA reads TGTGCCAGTTCCCCTCGGCTCAGGGGCAGGGGGAGCGGCTACACCTTC. Protein product: CASSPRLRGRGSGYTF. The chain joins TRBV7-9 to TRBJ1-2, with 7 bases fitting TRBD1. CDR1 is SEHNR and CDR2 is FQNEAQ in the germline V gene (reference sequence). There are 16 residues in the CDR3. The V segment lost 9 bases and the J segment 8 bases; nucleotides outside the gene matches: 21.

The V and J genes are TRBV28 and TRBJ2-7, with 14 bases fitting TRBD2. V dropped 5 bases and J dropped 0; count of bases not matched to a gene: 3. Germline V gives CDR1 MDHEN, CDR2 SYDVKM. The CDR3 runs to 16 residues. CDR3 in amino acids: CASSLGTSGGSYEQYF. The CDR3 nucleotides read TGTGCCAGCAGTCTCGGGACTAGCGGGGGCTCCTACGAGCAGTACTTC. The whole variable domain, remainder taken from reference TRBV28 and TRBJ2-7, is DVKVTQSSRYLVKRTGEKVFLECVQDMDHENMFWYRQDPGLGLRLIYFSYDVKMKEKGDIPEGYSVSREKKERFSLILESASTNQTSMYLCASSLGTSGGSYEQYFGPGTRLTVT.

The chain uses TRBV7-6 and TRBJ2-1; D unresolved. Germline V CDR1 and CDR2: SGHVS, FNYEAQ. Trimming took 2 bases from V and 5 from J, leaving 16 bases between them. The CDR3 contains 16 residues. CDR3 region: CASSLKPAASHNEQFF. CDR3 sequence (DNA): TGTGCCAGCAGCTTAAAACCGGCGGCTTCACACAATGAGCAGTTCTTC.

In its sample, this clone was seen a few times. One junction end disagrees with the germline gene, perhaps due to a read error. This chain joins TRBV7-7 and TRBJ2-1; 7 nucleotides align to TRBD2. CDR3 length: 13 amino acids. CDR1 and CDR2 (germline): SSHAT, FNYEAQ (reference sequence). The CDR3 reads CASSTRLAREQFF. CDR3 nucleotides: TGTGCTAGCAGCACCAGACTAGCCCGGGAGCAGTTCTTC.

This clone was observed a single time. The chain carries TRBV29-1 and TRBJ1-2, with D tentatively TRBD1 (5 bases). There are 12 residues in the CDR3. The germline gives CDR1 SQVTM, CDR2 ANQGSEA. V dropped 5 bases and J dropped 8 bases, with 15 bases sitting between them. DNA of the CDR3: TGCAGCGTTCGGCAGGGACGATCGGGCTACACCTTC. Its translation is CSVRQGRSGYTF.

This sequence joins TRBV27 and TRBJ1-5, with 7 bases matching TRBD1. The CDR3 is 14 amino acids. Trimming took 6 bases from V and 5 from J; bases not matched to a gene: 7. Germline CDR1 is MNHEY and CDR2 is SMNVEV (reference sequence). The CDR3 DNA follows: TGTGCCAGCAGCACACAGGGGCTAGATCAGCCCCAGCATTTT. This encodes CASSTQGLDQPQHF.

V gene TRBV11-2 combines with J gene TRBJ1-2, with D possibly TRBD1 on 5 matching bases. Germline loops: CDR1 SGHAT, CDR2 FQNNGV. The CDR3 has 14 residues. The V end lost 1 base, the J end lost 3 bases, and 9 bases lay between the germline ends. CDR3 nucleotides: TGTGCCAGCAGCTTAGGAGGGACGGACTATGGCTACACCTTC. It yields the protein CASSLGGTDYGYTF.

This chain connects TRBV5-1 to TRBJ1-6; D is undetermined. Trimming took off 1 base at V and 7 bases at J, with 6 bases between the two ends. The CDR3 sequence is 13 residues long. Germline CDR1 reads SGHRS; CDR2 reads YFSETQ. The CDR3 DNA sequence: TGCGCCAGCAGCTTGTTAAGGAATTCACCCCTCCACTTT. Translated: CASSLLRNSPLHF.

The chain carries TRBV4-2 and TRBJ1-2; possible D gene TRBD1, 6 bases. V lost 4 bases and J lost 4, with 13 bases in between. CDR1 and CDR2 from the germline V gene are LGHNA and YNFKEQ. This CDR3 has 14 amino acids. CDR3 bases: TGTGCCAGCAGCCGCAGGGGTTCTTCCTATGGCTACACCTTC. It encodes CASSRRGSSYGYTF.